Sequencing of this T cell receptor beta chain was carried out in a study of blood T cell repertoires in COVID-19. Study context: Specimens from acute and convalescent COVID-19 originated in the United States, Italy and Spain. T cells, B-cell-depleted T cells, or PBMCs supplied cDNA or gDNA.

Original data processing: The assay estimated nucleated cells by amplifying reference gene primers. The repertoire was sequenced with immunoSEQ multiplex PCR; TCRdb's copy has only in-frame clones and lacks some. Clone size and V and J calls were adopted from that table, with D and trimming inferred from the DNA. The table shows roughly 500,000 clones, with roughly 89% occurring only once. This CDR3 contains 14 residues. Germline CDR1 SEHNR, CDR2 FQNEAQ (reference sequence). Trimming pared 5 bases from V and 0 bases from J, leaving 11 bases between. Seattle patients were enrolled while actively infected and followed longitudinally.

Sequencing was done on a sample of peripheral blood. J is TRBJ2-7 and V is TRBV7-9; D uncertain. The sequence came from a man aged 18 to 29 with COVID-19, enrolled during active disease. DNA for the CDR3: TGTGCCAGCAGCGCCGGTGCCACCTCCTACGAGCAGTACTTC. It specifies CASSAGATSYEQYF.